A single sample gave rise to the 30 T cell receptor beta chains below, sequenced in a study of spatial heterogeneity in lung cancer. Time point given: sample taken at primary tumor resection. Unsorted whole RNA of tumor, nontumor lung or frozen PBMC was sequenced. A single record per CDR3 protein comes from TCRdb applying MiXCR to the 5' RACE reads. This table holds about 50,000 distinct CDR3 sequences, 7.5% to 9% found once. This specimen consisted of PBMCs, obtained at surgery. The receptors originated from a female donor with early-stage non-small cell lung cancer.

The chain has TRBV7-2 and TRBJ2-3; D gene uncertain. From germline, CDR1 is SGHTA and CDR2 FQGNSA. This CDR3 comprises 16 residues. Trimming left V 0 bases short and J 0 bases short, with 10 bases between. DNA of the CDR3: TGTGCCAGCAGCTTAGCCGGCGCCTCTAGCACAGATACGCAGTATTTT. Amino acids: CASSLAGASSTDTQYF.

The sample holds many counts of this clonotype. This chain uses TRBV29-1 with TRBJ2-5; TRBD2 matches 7 bases. V was pared by 4 bases and J by 2 bases, with 4 bases of the junction left unmatched. Germline lookup yields CDR1 SQVTM and CDR2 ANQGSEA. This CDR3 is 13 amino acids long. In nucleotides, the CDR3 is TGCAGCGTTGGCCCCGGGGGGCAAGAGACCCAGTACTTC. Translated: CSVGPGGQETQYF.

V gene TRBV14 combines with J gene TRBJ1-1, with D maybe TRBD1 (5 bases). V shed 3 bases and J shed 3 bases, with 11 bases lying between them. The CDR3 totals 14 residues. Per germline, CDR1 SGHDN and CDR2 FVKESK. CDR3 sequence: CASSHIAGHTEAFF. CDR3 nucleotides: TGTGCCAGCAGCCATATTGCGGGACACACTGAAGCTTTCTTT.

This clonotype showed up many times. The rearrangement joins TRBV7-9 to TRBJ1-2, with 8 positions matching TRBD1. Trimming cost V 4 bases and J 7 bases; bases outside gene matches: 5. This CDR3 has 13 amino acids. Germline assignment: CDR1 SEHNR and CDR2 FQNEAQ (reference sequence). CDR3 protein: CASSYRTGTGYTF. Written as DNA, the CDR3 is TGTGCCAGCAGCTATCGGACAGGGACTGGCTACACCTTC. The full variable domain, with the rest looked up from reference TRBV7-9 and TRBJ1-2, is DTGVSQNPRHKITKRGQNVTFRCDPISEHNRLYWYRQTLGQGPEFLTYFQNEAQLEKSRLLSDRFSAERPKGSFSTLEIQRTEQGDSAMYLCASSYRTGTGYTFGSGTRLTVV.

The chain uses TRBV7-2 and TRBJ2-5; perhaps D is TRBD1 or TRBD2 (6 bases each). Trimming stripped 4 bases from V and 2 bases from J, with 17 bases between. The length of the CDR3 is 16 residues. CDR1 and CDR2 (germline): SGHTA, FQGNSA. CDR3 in DNA: TGTGCCAGCAGCTCGCCCCCACCGGGGGCTCAAGAGACCCAGTACTTC. It specifies CASSSPPPGAQETQYF.

This clonotype was seen ten or more times. J is TRBJ2-4 and V is TRBV7-2; TRBD2 is a possible D gene (7 bases). Looked up from germline, CDR1 is SGHTA and CDR2 is FQGNSA. The CDR3 is 14 amino acids. V was pared by 5 bases and J by 11 bases, with 19 bases between. The CDR3 sequence: CASSLTGRGTLQYF. CDR3 bases: TGTGCCAGCAGCCTGACCGGGCGGGGGACACTTCAGTACTTC.

This clonotype was observed many times. The chain joins TRBV5-1 to TRBJ2-2; TRBD2 matches at 7 bases. The V gene end was trimmed by 9 bases and the J gene end by 1 base; junction bases not matched to a gene: 6. This CDR3 is 14 amino acids long. Per germline, CDR1 SGHRS and CDR2 YFSETQ. In nucleotides, the CDR3 is TGCGCCACCACCGGCGGGGGGAACACCGGGGAGCTGTTTTTT. Encoded protein: CATTGGGNTGELFF.

The chain is built from TRBV30 and TRBJ1-5; 11 bases fit TRBD1. Germline V gene lookup returns CDR1 GTSNPN and CDR2 SVGIG (reference sequence). With V trimmed by 3 bases and J by 4 bases, 2 bases remained unmatched. The CDR3 totals 14 residues. DNA of the CDR3: TGTGCCTGGAGCGGACAGGGGGCTAATCAGCCCCAGCATTTT. It specifies CAWSGQGANQPQHF.

This clonotype was counted at least ten times. V gene TRBV6-5 combines with J gene TRBJ2-2, with a tentative D call TRBD2 (5 bases). CDR1 and CDR2 (germline): MNHEY, SVGAGI. The V gene lost 8 bases and the J gene lost 4 bases, with 11 bases spanning the gap. The CDR3 has 13 residues. CDR3 in amino acids: CASCRTRTGELFF. DNA for the CDR3: TGTGCCAGCTGCAGGACTCGCACCGGGGAGCTGTTTTTT.

This clonotype was seen many times. The chain is built from TRBV9 and TRBJ1-6; no reliable D call. CDR1 is SGDLS, CDR2 YYNGEE, per germline. The CDR3 runs 15 residues. V lost 0 bases to trimming and J lost 0 bases, with 4 bases between them. In DNA form, the CDR3 reads TGTGCCAGCAGCGTAGCTCTCTCCTATAATTCACCCCTCCACTTT. Translating gives CASSVALSYNSPLHF.

This clonotype appeared a few times. The chain employs TRBV5-6 and TRBJ2-3; D unclear. CDR3 length equals 11 residues. In germline, CDR1 is SGHDT, CDR2 YYEEEE. V was trimmed by 1 base and J by 6 bases, leaving 3 bases between them. CDR3 sequence reads: CASSLKDTQYF. The CDR3, as DNA: TGTGCCAGCAGCTTGAAGGATACGCAGTATTTT. Combining the CDR3 with reference TRBV5-6 and TRBJ2-3 gives the whole variable domain DAGVTQSPTHLIKTRGQQVTLRCSPKSGHDTVSWYQQALGQGPQFIFQYYEEEERQRGNFPDRFSGHQFPNYSSELNVNALLLGDSALYLCASSLKDTQYFGPGTRLTVL.

This clonotype has a handful of counts. The V and J genes are TRBV6-5 and TRBJ2-7; 7 nucleotides agree with TRBD1. Germline CDR1 and CDR2: MNHEY and SVGAGI. The CDR3 is 14 residues long. With V trimmed by 3 bases and J by 4 bases, 6 bases remained unmatched. The CDR3 DNA reads TGTGCCAGCAGTTATGGGGGACAGCCTTACGAGCAGTACTTC. Translated, it gives CASSYGGQPYEQYF.

This clonotype came up many times. V usage is TRBV5-6 and J usage is TRBJ1-2; the D gene is possibly TRBD1 (5 bases). CDR3 length equals 13 residues. Germline V gene data show CDR1 as SGHDT and CDR2 as YYEEEE. Trimming pared 0 bases from V and 4 bases from J, leaving 7 bases between. The CDR3 DNA reads as TGTGCCAGCAGCTTGGAGGGGACCTATGGCTACACCTTC. It specifies CASSLEGTYGYTF.

The chain combines TRBV7-2 with TRBJ2-5, with D possibly matching TRBD2 (7 bases). CDR1 SGHTA and CDR2 FQGNSA come from the germline V gene. V lost 1 base, J lost 5 bases, and 20 bases lay in between. This CDR3 spans 17 amino acids. The CDR3 here is CASSLGGRGLYRETQYF. CDR3 DNA: TGTGCCAGCAGCTTAGGCGGGCGGGGGCTTTACCGGGAGACCCAGTACTTC.

The chain recombines TRBV30 with TRBJ1-2; possible D gene TRBD1, 5 bases. Between the trimmed V and J ends, which lost 4 bases and 1 base, there was a span of 7 bases. Germline CDR1 GTSNPN, CDR2 SVGIG (reference sequence). This CDR3 has 12 amino acids. CDR3 nucleotide sequence: TGTGCCTGGACGGGGGGTAACTATGGCTACACCTTC. Translating it yields CAWTGGNYGYTF. The entire variable domain, with the rest obtained from reference TRBV30 and TRBJ1-2, is as follows: SQTIHQWPATLVQPVGSPLSLECTVEGTSNPNLYWYRQAAGRGLQLLFYSVGIGQISSEVPQNLSASRPQDRQFILSSKKLLLSDSGFYLCAWTGGNYGYTFGSGTRLTVV.

The rearrangement joins TRBV4-2 to TRBJ2-2; 7 bases map to TRBD1. Germline CDR1 and CDR2: LGHNA and YNFKEQ. J gave up 5 bases and V 0 bases, and 9 bases lay outside the gene matches. The CDR3 runs to 17 residues. The CDR3 nucleotides read TGTGCCAGCAGCCAAGACCGCGTAGGGGGCGGTACCGGGGAGCTGTTTTTT. It encodes CASSQDRVGGGTGELFF.

Many counts were recorded for this clonotype. The rearrangement joins TRBV7-2 to TRBJ2-7; 9 nucleotides line up with TRBD2. The germline gives CDR1 SGHTA, CDR2 FQGNSA. The CDR3 spans 15 residues. V lost 0 bases and J lost 3; bases outside the gene matches: 3. The CDR3 nucleotides read TGTGCCAGCAGCTTAGCAGGGACTAGCATCTACGAGCAGTACTTC. Amino acid sequence: CASSLAGTSIYEQYF.

This clonotype was recorded at least ten times. The rearrangement uses TRBV7-6 and TRBJ2-7; D call uncertain. The V gene lost 6 bases and the J gene lost 1 base, with 19 bases spanning the gap. The CDR3 is 16 amino acids. Germline CDR1 SGHVS, CDR2 FNYEAQ. CDR3 DNA sequence: TGTGCCAGCAGGTCCGGGCCCGAGTTGGATTCCTACGAGCAGTACTTC. Translated: CASRSGPELDSYEQYF.

This clonotype was seen many times. V usage is TRBV15 and J usage is TRBJ1-5, with 9 bases fitting TRBD1. This CDR3 region has 15 residues. The germline gives CDR1 LNHNV, CDR2 YYDKDF (reference sequence). The V gene end was trimmed by 2 bases and the J gene end by 5 bases; junction bases not matched to a gene: 4. CDR3 residues: CATSRRQGDDQPQHF. In nucleotides, the CDR3 is TGTGCCACCAGCAGACGACAGGGGGACGATCAGCCCCAGCATTTT.

The chain has TRBV20-1 and TRBJ1-5, with 11 nucleotides matching TRBD1. Trimming took 7 bases from V and 9 from J; bases not matched to a gene: 17. The CDR3 runs to 16 residues. Germline V lookup: CDR1 DFQATT, CDR2 SNEGSKA (reference sequence). CDR3 loop: CSVSKPQGTGGGPQHF. CDR3 nucleotide sequence: TGCAGTGTTTCTAAACCCCAAGGGACAGGGGGTGGGCCCCAGCATTTT.

This clonotype was observed a handful of times. This chain connects TRBV20-1 to TRBJ2-7, with a tentative D call TRBD1 (5 bases). The CDR3 has 14 residues. V was clipped by 1 base and J by 0 bases, with 10 bases between them. Germline CDR1 DFQATT, CDR2 SNEGSKA (reference sequence). CDR3 protein: CSARVQAPSYEQYF. CDR3 nucleotides: TGCAGTGCTAGAGTACAGGCCCCCTCCTACGAGCAGTACTTC.

The chain carries TRBV2 and TRBJ2-1; 10 bases are shared with TRBD1. V shed 8 bases and J 6 bases; nucleotides not matched to a gene: 4. This CDR3 has 13 amino acids. The V gene's germline CDR1 is SNHLY and CDR2 FYNNEI. CDR3 region: CASCGDRGNEQFF. CDR3 DNA sequence: TGTGCCAGCTGTGGGGACAGGGGCAATGAGCAGTTCTTC.

The rearrangement joins TRBV13 to TRBJ2-5; D not resolved. This CDR3 region has 14 residues. V was pared by 0 bases and J by 1 base, with 6 bases between. In germline, CDR1 is PRHDT, CDR2 FYEKMQ (reference sequence). DNA of the CDR3: TGTGCCAGCAGCTTAGGGGCGGTCCAAGAGACCCAGTACTTC. This gives the protein CASSLGAVQETQYF.

This clonotype appeared many times. This sequence joins TRBV6-2 or TRBV6-3 and TRBJ2-1; D gene unclear. Trimming stripped 0 bases from V and 7 bases from J, with 10 bases between. CDR3 size: 14 residues. Germline values: CDR1 MNHEY, CDR2 SVGEGT. The CDR3 protein is CASSYSSLGNEQFF. For the CDR3, the DNA is TGTGCCAGCAGTTACTCATCTCTAGGAAATGAGCAGTTCTTC.

This clonotype was seen more than once but under ten times. The chain employs TRBV19 and TRBJ1-1, with a weak D call TRBD1 (5 bases). V was shortened by 3 bases and J by 8 bases, with 13 bases between the two germline ends. This CDR3 region has 13 residues. Germline values: CDR1 LNHDA, CDR2 SQIVND (reference sequence). In nucleotides, the CDR3 is TGTGCCAGTAGTATGATCCAGGGTGGGGAAGCTTTCTTT. This gives the protein CASSMIQGGEAFF.

This clonotype was seen more than once but under ten times. The chain carries TRBV30 and TRBJ1-4; possibly TRBD1 for D (6 bases). CDR3 length equals 15 residues. The V and J ends lost 0 bases and 4 bases respectively, with 12 bases between them. CDR1 and CDR2 from the germline V gene are GTSNPN and SVGIG (reference sequence). The CDR3 nucleotides read TGTGCCTGGAGTGTGCGGGGGCGAATTAATGAAAAACTGTTTTTT. Protein product: CAWSVRGRINEKLFF.

This clonotype was counted ten times or more. The chain links TRBV20-1 to TRBJ2-7, with 7 positions matching TRBD1. Per germline, CDR1 DFQATT and CDR2 SNEGSKA (reference sequence). The CDR3 runs to 11 residues. The CDR3 sequence: CSAGQAAEQYF. For the CDR3, the DNA is TGCAGCGCCGGACAGGCTGCCGAGCAGTACTTC.

V and J are TRBV7-2 and TRBJ1-6; 7 nucleotides agree with TRBD1. The junction had 3 bases not matched to a gene; V was cut back by 5 bases and J by 5 bases. The CDR3 runs to 14 residues. Germline CDR1 is SGHTA and CDR2 is FQGNSA. In DNA, the CDR3 is TGTGCCAGCAGCATACAGGGGAATAATTCACCCCTCCACTTT. This gives the protein CASSIQGNNSPLHF. The whole variable domain, filled in from reference TRBV7-2 and TRBJ1-6, reads GAGVSQSPSNKVTEKGKDVELRCDPISGHTALYWYRQSLGQGLEFLIYFQGNSAPDKSGLPSDRFSAERTGGSVSTLTIQRTQQEDSAVYLCASSIQGNNSPLHFGNGTRLTVT.

This chain connects TRBV12-3 or TRBV12-4 to TRBJ2-7; a possible D gene is TRBD1 (5 bases). Trimming pared 5 bases from V and 4 bases from J, leaving 9 bases between. This CDR3 contains 12 residues. CDR3 nucleotides: TGTGCCAGCAGTCCCAGGGTATACGAGCAGTACTTC. This codes for CASSPRVYEQYF.

This clonotype occurred many times. The chain links TRBV30 to TRBJ2-7, with D possibly being TRBD1 (5 bases). The CDR3 sequence is 13 residues long. V was shortened by 0 bases and J by 2 bases, with 8 bases between the two germline ends. Germline assignment: CDR1 GTSNPN and CDR2 SVGIG (reference sequence). CDR3 residues: CAWSVHRPYEQYF. CDR3 nucleotides: TGTGCCTGGAGTGTACACAGGCCCTACGAGCAGTACTTC.